The 2 T cell receptor beta chains presented below share a single source sample, sequenced in a study of T cells after yellow fever vaccination. TCRdb analysed the 5' RACE reads with MiXCR anew, one entry per CDR3 protein. The sample holds approximately 330,000 distinct CDR3 sequences, approximately 12% seen once. The sequences come from CD4+ T cells sorted from PBMCs, collected 15 days after the yellow fever booster vaccination. Receptors originate from a man aged 18 to 30 who received the YFV17D yellow fever vaccine.

The table lists this clonotype with a few counts. The chain employs TRBV20-1 and TRBJ1-3; no reliable D call. The CDR3 has 15 residues. Trimming took 3 bases from V and 0 from J, leaving 12 bases between them. Germline CDR1 DFQATT, CDR2 SNEGSKA (reference sequence). CDR3 in DNA: TGCAGTGCTAGGAGGGCTGACGCCTCTGGAAACACCATATATTTT. Translating gives CSARRADASGNTIYF.

This clonotype appeared a few times. The CDR3 region is CASSQWSEKLFF. CDR3 DNA sequence: TGTGCCAGCAGCCAATGGTCTGAAAAACTGTTTTTT. The gene calls are TRBV3-1 and TRBJ1-4; D is unresolved. Trimming took off 2 bases at V and 7 bases at J, with 5 bases between the two ends. CDR1 and CDR2 (germline): LGHDT, YNNKEL (reference sequence). CDR3 length equals 12 residues.